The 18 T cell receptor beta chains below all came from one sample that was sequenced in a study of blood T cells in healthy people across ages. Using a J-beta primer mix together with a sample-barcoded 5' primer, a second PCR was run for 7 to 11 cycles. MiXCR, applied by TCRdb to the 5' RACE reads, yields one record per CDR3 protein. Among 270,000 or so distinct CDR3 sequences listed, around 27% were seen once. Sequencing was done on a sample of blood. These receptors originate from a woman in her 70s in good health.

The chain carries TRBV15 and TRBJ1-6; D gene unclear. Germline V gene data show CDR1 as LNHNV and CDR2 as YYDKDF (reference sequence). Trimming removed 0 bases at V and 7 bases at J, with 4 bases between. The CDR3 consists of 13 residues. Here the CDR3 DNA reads TGTGCCACCAGCAGAGAACAGAATTCACCCCTCCACTTT. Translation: CATSREQNSPLHF.

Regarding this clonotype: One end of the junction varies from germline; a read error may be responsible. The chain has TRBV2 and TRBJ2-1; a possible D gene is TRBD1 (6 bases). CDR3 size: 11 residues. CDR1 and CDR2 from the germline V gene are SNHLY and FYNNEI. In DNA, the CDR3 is TGTGCGGGACAAGGAAACAATAAGCAGTTCTTC. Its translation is CAGQGNNKQFF.

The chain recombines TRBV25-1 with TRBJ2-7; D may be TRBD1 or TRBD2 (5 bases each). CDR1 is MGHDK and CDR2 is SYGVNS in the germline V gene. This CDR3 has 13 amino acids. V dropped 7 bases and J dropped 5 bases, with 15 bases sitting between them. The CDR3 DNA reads TGTGCCAGCACCAAAGGGACCGACCACGAGCAGTACTTC. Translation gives CASTKGTDHEQYF.

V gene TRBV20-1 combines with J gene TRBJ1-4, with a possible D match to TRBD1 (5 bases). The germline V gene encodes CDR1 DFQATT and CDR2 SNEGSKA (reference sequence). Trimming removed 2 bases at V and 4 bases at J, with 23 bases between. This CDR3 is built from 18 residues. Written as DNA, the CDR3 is TGCAGTGCTAGACGGGACTTTTCCCTCACCGCCGTTAATGAAAAACTGTTTTTT. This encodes CSARRDFSLTAVNEKLFF.

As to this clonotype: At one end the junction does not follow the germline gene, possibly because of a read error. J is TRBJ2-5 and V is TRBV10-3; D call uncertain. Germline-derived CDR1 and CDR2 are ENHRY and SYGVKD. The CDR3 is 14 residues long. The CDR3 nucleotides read TGTGCCACCAGTGTGTCACAAGAGCAAGAGACCCAGTACTTC. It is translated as CATSVSQEQETQYF.

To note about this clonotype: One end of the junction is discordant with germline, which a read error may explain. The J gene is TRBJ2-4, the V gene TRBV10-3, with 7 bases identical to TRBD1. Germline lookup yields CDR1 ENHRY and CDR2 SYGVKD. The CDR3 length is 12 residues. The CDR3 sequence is CATSEGTAVQYF. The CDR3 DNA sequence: TGTGCCACCAGTGAGGGGACAGCAGTTCAGTACTTC.

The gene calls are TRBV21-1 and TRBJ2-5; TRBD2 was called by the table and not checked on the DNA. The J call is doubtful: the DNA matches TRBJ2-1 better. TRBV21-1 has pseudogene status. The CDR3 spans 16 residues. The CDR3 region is CASSNPPSGSVAEQFF. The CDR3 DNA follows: TGTGCTAGCAGCAACCCCCCTAGCGGGAGTGTCGCTGAGCAGTTCTTC.

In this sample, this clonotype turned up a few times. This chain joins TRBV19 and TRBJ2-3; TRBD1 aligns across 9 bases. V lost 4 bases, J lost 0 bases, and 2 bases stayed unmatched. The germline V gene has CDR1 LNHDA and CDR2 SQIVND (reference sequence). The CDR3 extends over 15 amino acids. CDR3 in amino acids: CASSTGTGSTDTQYF. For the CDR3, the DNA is TGTGCCAGTAGTACCGGGACAGGGAGCACAGATACGCAGTATTTT.

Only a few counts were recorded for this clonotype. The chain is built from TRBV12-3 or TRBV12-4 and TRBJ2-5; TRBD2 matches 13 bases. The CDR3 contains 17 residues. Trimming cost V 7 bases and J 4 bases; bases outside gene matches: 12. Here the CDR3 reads CASISGLAGRAGETQYF. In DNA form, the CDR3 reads TGTGCCAGCATTTCGGGACTAGCGGGAAGGGCGGGAGAGACCCAGTACTTC.

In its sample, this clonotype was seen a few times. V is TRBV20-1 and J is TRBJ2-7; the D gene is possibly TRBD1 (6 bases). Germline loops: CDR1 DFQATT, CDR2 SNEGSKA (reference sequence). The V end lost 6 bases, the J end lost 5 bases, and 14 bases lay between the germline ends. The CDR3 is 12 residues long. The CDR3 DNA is TGCAGTGCCGTCGACAGGTTCGACGAGCAGTACTTC. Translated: CSAVDRFDEQYF.

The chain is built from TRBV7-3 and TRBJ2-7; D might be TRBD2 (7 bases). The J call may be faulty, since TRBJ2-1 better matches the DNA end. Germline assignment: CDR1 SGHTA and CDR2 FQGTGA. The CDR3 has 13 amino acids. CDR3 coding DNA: TGTGCCAGCAGACAAGTGGCGGGGGCTGAGCAGTTCTTC. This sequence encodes CASRQVAGAEQFF.

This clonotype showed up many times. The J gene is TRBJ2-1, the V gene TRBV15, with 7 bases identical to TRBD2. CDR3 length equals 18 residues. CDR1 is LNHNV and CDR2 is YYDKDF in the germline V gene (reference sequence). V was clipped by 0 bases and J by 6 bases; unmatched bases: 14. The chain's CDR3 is CATSRDSPSGFLSNEQFF. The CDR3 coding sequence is TGTGCCACCAGCAGAGATAGCCCTAGCGGCTTTCTATCCAATGAGCAGTTCTTC.

The CDR3 reads CASSFIPTGELFF. The CDR3 DNA reads as TGTGCCAGCAGTTTCATTCCCACCGGGGAGCTGTTTTTT. J is TRBJ2-2 and V is TRBV6-4; no definite D call. CDR1 MRHNA and CDR2 SNTAGT come from the germline V gene. CDR3 length: 13 residues. Trimming left V 5 bases short and J 4 bases short, with 8 bases between.

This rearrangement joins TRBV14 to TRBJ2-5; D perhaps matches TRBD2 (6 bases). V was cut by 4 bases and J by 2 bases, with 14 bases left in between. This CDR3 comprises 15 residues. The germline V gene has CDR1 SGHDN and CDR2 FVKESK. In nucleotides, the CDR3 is TGTGCCAGCAGCCCGGGACTTCTGGATCAAGAGACCCAGTACTTC. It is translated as CASSPGLLDQETQYF.

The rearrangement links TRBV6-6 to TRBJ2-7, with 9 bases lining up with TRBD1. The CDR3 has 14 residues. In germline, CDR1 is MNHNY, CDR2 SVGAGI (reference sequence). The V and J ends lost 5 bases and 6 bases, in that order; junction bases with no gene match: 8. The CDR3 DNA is TGTGCCAGCAGTCACCGGGACAGGGAAGGCGAGCAGTACTTC. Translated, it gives CASSHRDREGEQYF.

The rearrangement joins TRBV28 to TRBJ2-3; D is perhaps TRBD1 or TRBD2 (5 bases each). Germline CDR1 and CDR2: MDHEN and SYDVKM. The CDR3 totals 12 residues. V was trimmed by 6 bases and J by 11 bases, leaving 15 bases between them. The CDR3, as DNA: TGTGCCAGCAGAGGGGAACTAGGAGAGCAGTATTTT. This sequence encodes CASRGELGEQYF.

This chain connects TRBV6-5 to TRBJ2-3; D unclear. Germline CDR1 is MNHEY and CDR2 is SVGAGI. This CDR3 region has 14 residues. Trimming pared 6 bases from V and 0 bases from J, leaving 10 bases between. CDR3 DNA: TGTGCCAGCAGCCTCGACGGTAGCACAGATACGCAGTATTTT. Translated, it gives CASSLDGSTDTQYF.

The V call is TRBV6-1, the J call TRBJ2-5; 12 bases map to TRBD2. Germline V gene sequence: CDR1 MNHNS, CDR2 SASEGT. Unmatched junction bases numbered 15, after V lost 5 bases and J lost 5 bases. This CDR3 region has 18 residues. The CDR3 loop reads CASSRTSGIGLEGETQYF. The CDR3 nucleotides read TGTGCCAGCAGTCGGACTAGCGGGATAGGTCTAGAAGGGGAGACCCAGTACTTC.